This T cell receptor beta chain is drawn from a study of cytomegalovirus exposure and HLA in healthy donors. General study points: When a later analysis was performed, an Asian-associated ancestry cluster reportedly had fewer N-insertions than the approximately 690-donor mean. After further analysis at a later stage, around 17,000 TCR beta sequences were associated with HLA alleles at 0.05 false discovery rate. A later analysis found common viral pathogens apparently linked to several of the most significant clusters.

CDR3 size: 15 residues. V lost 2 bases and J 4 bases, leaving 14 bases between the germline ends. The germline gives CDR1 SEHNR, CDR2 FQNEAQ (reference sequence). In the PCR, 60 Vbeta and 13 Jbeta primers were used. Clones were sequenced by immunoSEQ multiplex PCR, and TCRdb holds only the in-frame ones, with some missing. The listing contains 120,000 to 150,000 clones. For this clone: Its antigen remains unidentified.

Nominal health characterized the donors when sampled, though unrecorded immune exposures were likely. Sequencing was done on a sample of PBMCs. V usage is TRBV7-9 and J usage is TRBJ2-5, with D possibly being TRBD2 (6 bases). The TCR was taken from a woman aged 50 to 60 in good health and CMV-seronegative. CDR3 in DNA: TGTGCCAGCAGCTTATTGTATCAGGAGGGAGAGACCCAGTACTTC. Its protein product is CASSLLYQEGETQYF.